The entry that follows covers one T cell receptor beta chain sequence. The data were obtained in a study of blood T cell repertoires in COVID-19. Looking at the study overall: The samples span acute and convalescent COVID-19 from the United States, Italy and Spain. PBMCs, B-cell-depleted T cells, or T cells were the source of the cDNA or gDNA that made up the material.

Per the original data handling: It was from reference gene primer amplification that nucleated cell counts were estimated. Repertoires were generated with immunoSEQ multiplex PCR, while TCRdb's copy carries only in-frame clones and drops some. Clone size and the V and J calls come from that table; the DNA yielded D and trimming. Here the sample spans around 46,000 clones, roughly 82% being singletons. The V gene lost 0 bases and the J gene lost 5 bases, with 10 bases spanning the gap. The CDR3 has 14 residues. The germline CDR1 and CDR2 sequences are SGHTA and FQGTGA. The chain employs TRBV7-3 and TRBJ2-5; D might be TRBD1 (6 bases). The sequence derives from a middle-aged man with acute or convalescent COVID-19. The sample was peripheral blood. The CDR3 is CASSLTPQGETQYF. The CDR3 nucleotides are TGTGCCAGCAGCTTAACTCCCCAGGGGGAGACCCAGTACTTC.